The present T cell receptor (beta chain) was sequenced within a study of identical twins. TCRdb reanalysed the 5' RACE reads using MiXCR and keeps one entry per CDR3 protein. The sample holds hundreds of thousands of distinct CDR3 sequences, roughly 26% seen once. Germline V gives CDR1 DFQATT, CDR2 SNEGSKA (reference sequence). The CDR3 is 15 amino acids. With 6 bases clipped from V and 3 bases from J, the junction kept 8 bases outside the gene matches. These records were also assigned to another study, of T cells expressing NK-cell markers.

The V call is TRBV20-1, the J call TRBJ2-1; 10 nucleotides match TRBD1. This receptor was taken from a woman aged 18-35 years in good health. Sequenced sample: CD4+ T cells sorted from blood. For the CDR3, the DNA is TGCAGTGCGAACCCGACAGGGGGCAGCTACAATGAGCAGTTCTTC. Translation: CSANPTGGSYNEQFF.